The 8 T cell receptor beta chains below come from one sample, sequenced in a study of blood T cells in healthy people across ages. With a J-beta primer mix and a sample-barcoded 5' primer, a second PCR ran about 7 to 12 cycles. MiXCR was run by TCRdb on the 5' RACE reads, yielding one entry per CDR3 protein. Among roughly 830,000 distinct CDR3 sequences listed, less than 80% were seen once. The sample consisted of blood. These receptors were obtained from a man between 25 and 39 years old in good health.

V and J are TRBV4-3 and TRBJ2-7, with unresolved D. CDR3 size: 15 residues. Germline V gene data show CDR1 as LGHNA and CDR2 as YSLEER. Trimming removed 2 bases from V and 0 bases from J, with 11 bases in between. CDR3 nucleotides: TGCGCCAGCAGCCAAAACCCCGGTGCCTCCTACGAGCAGTACTTC. Amino acids: CASSQNPGASYEQYF.

CDR3 residues: CASTYPANTEAFF. The CDR3 nucleotides read TGTGCCAGCACTTACCCAGCGAACACTGAAGCTTTCTTT. The chain employs TRBV12-3 or TRBV12-4 and TRBJ1-1; no clear D. The CDR3 runs to 13 residues. V gave up 7 bases and J gave up 1 base, with 10 bases separating them.

The chain has TRBV29-1 and TRBJ2-1; 9 positions match TRBD2. The CDR3 consists of 14 residues. Germline CDR1 and CDR2: SQVTM and ANQGSEA. The CDR3 DNA reads as TGCAGTGCTCCTAGACTAGCGGTGAACAATGAGCAGTTCTTC. Translation: CSAPRLAVNNEQFF.

The V gene is TRBV2, the J gene TRBJ1-2; D not resolved. The CDR3 length is 13 residues. Germline CDR1 and CDR2: SNHLY and FYNNEI. Trimming stripped 2 bases from V and 5 bases from J, with 9 bases between. DNA of the CDR3: TGTGCCAGCAGTGAACGTCCTCCTTATGGCTACACCTTC. It specifies CASSERPPYGYTF.

The genes are TRBV2 and TRBJ2-7, with D possibly TRBD2 on 5 matching bases. The DNA end is a closer match to TRBJ2-5, so the J assignment may be wrong. Germline CDR1 SNHLY, CDR2 FYNNEI. The CDR3 is 12 residues long. CDR3 residues: CASMTGKETQYF. The CDR3 DNA sequence: TGTGCCAGCATGACGGGGAAAGAGACCCAGTACTTC.

V gene TRBV28 combines with J gene TRBJ2-3; 8 bases line up with TRBD1. Losses at the gene ends were 5 bases for V and 4 bases for J; bases not matched to a gene: 14. From germline, CDR1 is MDHEN and CDR2 SYDVKM. There are 17 residues in the CDR3. CDR3 sequence (DNA): TGTGCCAGCAGTCCGGACAGGGTTAGGATTTTGCCAGATACGCAGTATTTT. Protein sequence: CASSPDRVRILPDTQYF.

In DNA, the CDR3 is TGCGCCACCAATCGGGACTCTTCCTACGAGCAGTACTTC. It yields the protein CATNRDSSYEQYF. This chain connects TRBV10-2 to TRBJ2-7; perhaps TRBD2 as D (6 bases). The length of the CDR3 is 13 residues. The V and J ends lost 10 bases and 1 base respectively, with 14 bases between them. CDR1 and CDR2 from the germline V gene are WSHSY and SAAADI.

The chain carries TRBV7-3 and TRBJ2-1, with 7 positions matching TRBD2. From germline, CDR1 is SGHTA and CDR2 FQGTGA. This CDR3 region has 15 residues. V gave up 5 bases and J gave up 6 bases; unmatched junction bases: 10. The CDR3: CASSPGGWRGNEQFF. DNA of the CDR3: TGTGCCAGCAGCCCCGGGGGGTGGAGGGGCAATGAGCAGTTCTTC.